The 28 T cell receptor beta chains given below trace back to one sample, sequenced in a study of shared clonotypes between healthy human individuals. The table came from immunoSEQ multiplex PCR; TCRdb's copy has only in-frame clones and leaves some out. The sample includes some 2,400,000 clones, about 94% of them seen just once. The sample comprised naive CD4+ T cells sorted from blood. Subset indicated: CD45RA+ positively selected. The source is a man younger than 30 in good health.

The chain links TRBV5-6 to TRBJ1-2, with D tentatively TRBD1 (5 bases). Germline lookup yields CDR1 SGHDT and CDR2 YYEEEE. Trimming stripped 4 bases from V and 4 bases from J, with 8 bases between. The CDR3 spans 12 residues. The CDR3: CASSRQRYGYTF. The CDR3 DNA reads TGTGCCAGCAGCCGACAGCGCTATGGCTACACCTTC.

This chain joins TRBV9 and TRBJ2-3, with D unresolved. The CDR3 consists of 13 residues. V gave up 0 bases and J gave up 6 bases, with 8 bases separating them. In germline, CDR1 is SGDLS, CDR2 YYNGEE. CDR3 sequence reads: CASSVGPEDTQYF. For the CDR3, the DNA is TGTGCCAGCAGCGTAGGGCCGGAGGATACGCAGTATTTT.

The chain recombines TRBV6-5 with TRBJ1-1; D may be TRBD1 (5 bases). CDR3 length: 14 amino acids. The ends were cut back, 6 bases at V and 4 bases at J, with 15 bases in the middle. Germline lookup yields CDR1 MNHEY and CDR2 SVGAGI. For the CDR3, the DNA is TGTGCCAGCAGGAGCGCAAAGGGGAGCACTGAAGCTTTCTTT. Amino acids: CASRSAKGSTEAFF.

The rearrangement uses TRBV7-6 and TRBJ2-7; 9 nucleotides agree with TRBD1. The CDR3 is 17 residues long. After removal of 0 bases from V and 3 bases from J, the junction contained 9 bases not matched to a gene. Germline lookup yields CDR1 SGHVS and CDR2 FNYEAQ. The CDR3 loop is CASSLASAGTGIYEQYF. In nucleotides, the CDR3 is TGTGCCAGCAGCTTAGCTAGCGCGGGGACAGGGATCTACGAGCAGTACTTC.

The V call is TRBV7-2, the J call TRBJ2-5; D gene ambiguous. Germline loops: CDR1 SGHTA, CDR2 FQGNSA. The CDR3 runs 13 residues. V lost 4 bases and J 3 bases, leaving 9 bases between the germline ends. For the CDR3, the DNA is TGTGCCAGCAGCTATAGGTGGGAAGAGACCCAGTACTTC. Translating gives CASSYRWEETQYF.

CDR3 sequence reads: CASSLVSGGALTQYF. CDR3 bases: TGTGCCAGCAGCTTGGTTAGCGGGGGGGCCTTAACCCAGTACTTC. The chain carries TRBV5-4 and TRBJ2-5; TRBD2 matches at 11 bases. Germline V gene lookup returns CDR1 SGHNT and CDR2 YYREEE (reference sequence). Losses at the gene ends were 0 bases for V and 8 bases for J; bases not matched to a gene: 6. The CDR3 loop spans 15 amino acids.

The CDR3: CAWSPPGMTYEQYF. DNA of the CDR3: TGTGCCTGGAGCCCCCCGGGAATGACCTACGAGCAGTACTTC. The rearrangement joins TRBV30 to TRBJ2-7, with D tentatively TRBD2 (5 bases). This CDR3 comprises 14 residues. Germline lookup yields CDR1 GTSNPN and CDR2 SVGIG (reference sequence). Trimming stripped 3 bases from V and 2 bases from J, with 14 bases between.

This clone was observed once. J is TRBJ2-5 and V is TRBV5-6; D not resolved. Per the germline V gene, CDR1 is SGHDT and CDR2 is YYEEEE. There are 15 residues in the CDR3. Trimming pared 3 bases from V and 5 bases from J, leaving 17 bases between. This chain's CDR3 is CASSWGSEFRETQYF. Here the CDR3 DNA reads TGTGCCAGCAGCTGGGGTTCGGAGTTTAGGGAGACCCAGTACTTC.

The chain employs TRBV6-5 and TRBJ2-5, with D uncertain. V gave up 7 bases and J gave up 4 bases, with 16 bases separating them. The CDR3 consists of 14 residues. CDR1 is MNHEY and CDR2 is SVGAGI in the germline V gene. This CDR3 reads CASTHRGNRETQYF. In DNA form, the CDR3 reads TGTGCCAGCACCCACCGAGGAAATAGAGAGACCCAGTACTTC.

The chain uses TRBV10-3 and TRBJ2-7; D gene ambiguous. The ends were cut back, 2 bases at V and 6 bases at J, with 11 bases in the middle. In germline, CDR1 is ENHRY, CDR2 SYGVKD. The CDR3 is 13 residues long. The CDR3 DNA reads TGTGCCATCAGTGAGAACGGACCACGCGAGCAGTACTTC. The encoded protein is CAISENGPREQYF.

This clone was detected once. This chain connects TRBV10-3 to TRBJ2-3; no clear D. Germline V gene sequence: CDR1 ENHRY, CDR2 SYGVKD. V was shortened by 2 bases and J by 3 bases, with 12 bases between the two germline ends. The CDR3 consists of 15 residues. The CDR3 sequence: CAISEQDRGTDTQYF. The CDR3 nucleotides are TGTGCCATCAGTGAGCAAGATAGAGGAACAGATACGCAGTATTTT.

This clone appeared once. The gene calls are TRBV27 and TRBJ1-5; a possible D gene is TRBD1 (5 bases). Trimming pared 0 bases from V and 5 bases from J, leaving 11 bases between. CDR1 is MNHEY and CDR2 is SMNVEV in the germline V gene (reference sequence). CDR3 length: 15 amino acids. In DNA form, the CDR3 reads TGTGCCAGCAGTTTATCGAAGGGCAGGGATCAGCCCCAGCATTTT. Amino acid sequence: CASSLSKGRDQPQHF.

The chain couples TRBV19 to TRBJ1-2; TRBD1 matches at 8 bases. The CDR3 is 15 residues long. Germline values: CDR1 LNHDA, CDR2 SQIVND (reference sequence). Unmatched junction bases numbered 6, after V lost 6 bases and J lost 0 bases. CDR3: CASSTQGAANYGYTF. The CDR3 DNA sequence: TGTGCCAGTAGCACGCAGGGGGCGGCTAACTATGGCTACACCTTC.

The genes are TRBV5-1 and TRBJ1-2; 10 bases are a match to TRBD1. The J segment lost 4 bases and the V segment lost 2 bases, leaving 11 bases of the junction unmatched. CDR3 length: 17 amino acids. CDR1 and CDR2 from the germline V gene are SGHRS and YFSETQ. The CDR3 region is CASSLPGQGFSLYGYTF. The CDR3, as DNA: TGCGCCAGCAGCTTACCGGGACAGGGGTTTTCCCTCTATGGCTACACCTTC.

The DNA of the CDR3 is TGTGCCAGCAGGCCGCAGGGAGCGAGCACCGGGGAGCTGTTTTTT. This gives the protein CASRPQGASTGELFF. This chain uses TRBV6-5 with TRBJ2-2; either TRBD1 or TRBD2 may supply D (5 bases each). The CDR3 extends over 15 amino acids. Germline CDR1 and CDR2: MNHEY and SVGAGI. The V and J ends lost 6 bases and 4 bases respectively, with 15 bases between them.

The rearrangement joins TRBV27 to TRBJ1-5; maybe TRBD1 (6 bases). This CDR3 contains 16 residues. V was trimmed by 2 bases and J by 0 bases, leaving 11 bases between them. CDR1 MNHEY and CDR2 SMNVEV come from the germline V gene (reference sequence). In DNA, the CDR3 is TGTGCCAGCAGTTTAGACAGGACGAATAGCAATCAGCCCCAGCATTTT. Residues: CASSLDRTNSNQPQHF.

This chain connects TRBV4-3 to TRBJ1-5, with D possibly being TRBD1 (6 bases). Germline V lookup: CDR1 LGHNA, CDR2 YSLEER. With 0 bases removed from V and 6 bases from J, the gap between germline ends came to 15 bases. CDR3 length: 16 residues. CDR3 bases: TGCGCCAGCAGCCAAGATCTTGGGGACACCGGTCAGCCCCAGCATTTT. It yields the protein CASSQDLGDTGQPQHF.

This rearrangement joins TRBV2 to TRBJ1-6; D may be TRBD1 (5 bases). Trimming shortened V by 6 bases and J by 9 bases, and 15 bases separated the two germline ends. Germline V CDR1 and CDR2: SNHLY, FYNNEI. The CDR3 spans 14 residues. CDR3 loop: CASRYIETASPLHF. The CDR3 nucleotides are TGTGCCAGCAGATACATAGAGACAGCTTCACCCCTCCACTTT.

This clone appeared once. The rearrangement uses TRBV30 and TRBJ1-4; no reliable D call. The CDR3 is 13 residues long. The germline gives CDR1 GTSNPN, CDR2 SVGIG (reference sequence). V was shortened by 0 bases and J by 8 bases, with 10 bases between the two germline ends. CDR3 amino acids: CAWSVSVSEKLFF. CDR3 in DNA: TGTGCCTGGAGTGTAAGCGTTTCCGAAAAACTGTTTTTT.

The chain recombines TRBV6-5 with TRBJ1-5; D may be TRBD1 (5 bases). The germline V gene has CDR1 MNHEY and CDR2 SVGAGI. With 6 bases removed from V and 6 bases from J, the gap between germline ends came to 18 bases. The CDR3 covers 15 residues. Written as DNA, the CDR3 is TGTGCCAGCAGCTCTCGGGGGGGAGCCAGTCAGCCCCAGCATTTT. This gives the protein CASSSRGGASQPQHF.

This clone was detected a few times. CDR3 amino acids: CASSGVDQGNSPLHF. As DNA, the CDR3 is TGTGCCAGCAGTGGCGTGGACCAAGGCAATTCACCCCTCCACTTT. The rearrangement links TRBV28 to TRBJ1-6; no clear D. CDR3 length equals 15 residues. CDR1 MDHEN and CDR2 SYDVKM come from the germline V gene. Trimming cost V 5 bases and J 7 bases, with 15 bases left between them.

The CDR3 reads CASSSSLTSGGSYEQYF. In nucleotides, the CDR3 is TGCGCCAGCAGCTCCTCCTTAACTAGCGGGGGCTCCTACGAGCAGTACTTC. The V call is TRBV5-1, the J call TRBJ2-7, with 11 bases aligning to TRBD2. CDR3 length equals 17 residues. Germline CDR1 reads SGHRS; CDR2 reads YFSETQ. J was trimmed by 0 bases and V by 3 bases; bases with no gene match: 8.

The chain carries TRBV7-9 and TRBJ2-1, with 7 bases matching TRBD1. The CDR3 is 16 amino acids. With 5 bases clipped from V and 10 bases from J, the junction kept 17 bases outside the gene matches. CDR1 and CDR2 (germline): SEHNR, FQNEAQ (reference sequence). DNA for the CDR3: TGTGCCAGCAGCGCGCTAGGGGGCTCGTGGCCATGGGAGCAGTTCTTC. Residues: CASSALGGSWPWEQFF. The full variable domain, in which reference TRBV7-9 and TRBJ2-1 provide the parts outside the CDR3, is DTGVSQNPRHKITKRGQNVTFRCDPISEHNRLYWYRQTLGQGPEFLTYFQNEAQLEKSRLLSDRFSAERPKGSFSTLEIQRTEQGDSAMYLCASSALGGSWPWEQFFGPGTRLTVL.

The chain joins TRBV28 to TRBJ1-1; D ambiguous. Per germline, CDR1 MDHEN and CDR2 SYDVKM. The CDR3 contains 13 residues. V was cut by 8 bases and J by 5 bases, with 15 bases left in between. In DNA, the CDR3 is TGTGCCAGCTTATTGTCCTCCGGGACTGAAGCTTTCTTT. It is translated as CASLLSSGTEAFF.

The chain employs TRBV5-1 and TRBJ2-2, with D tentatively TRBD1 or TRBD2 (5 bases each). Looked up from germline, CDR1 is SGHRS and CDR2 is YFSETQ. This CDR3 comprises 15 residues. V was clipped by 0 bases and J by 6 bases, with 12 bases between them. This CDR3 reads CASSLEWGFAGELFF. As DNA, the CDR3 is TGCGCCAGCAGCTTGGAATGGGGGTTTGCCGGGGAGCTGTTTTTT.

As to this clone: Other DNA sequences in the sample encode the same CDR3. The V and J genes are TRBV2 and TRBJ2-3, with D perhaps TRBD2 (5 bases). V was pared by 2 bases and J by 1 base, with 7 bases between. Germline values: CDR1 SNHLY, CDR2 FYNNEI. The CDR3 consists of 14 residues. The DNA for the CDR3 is TGTGCCAGCAGTGAATTGAGGGGCACAGATACGCAGTATTTT. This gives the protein CASSELRGTDTQYF.

DNA for the CDR3: TGTGCCAGCAGCTTAGGGACTAGCTTCTACGAGCAGTACTTC. Translation gives CASSLGTSFYEQYF. The V call is TRBV7-9, the J call TRBJ2-7; 8 bases are shared with TRBD2. CDR3 length equals 14 residues. From germline, CDR1 is SEHNR and CDR2 FQNEAQ (reference sequence). V gave up 1 base and J gave up 3 bases; unmatched junction bases: 2.

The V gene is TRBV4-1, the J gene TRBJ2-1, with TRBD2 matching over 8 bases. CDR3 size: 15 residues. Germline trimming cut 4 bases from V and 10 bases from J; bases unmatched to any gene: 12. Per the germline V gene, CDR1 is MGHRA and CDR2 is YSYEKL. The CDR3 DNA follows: TGCGCCAGCAGCCTGTCGGCGGGAGGTGTAGGGGAGCAGTTCTTC. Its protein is CASSLSAGGVGEQFF.